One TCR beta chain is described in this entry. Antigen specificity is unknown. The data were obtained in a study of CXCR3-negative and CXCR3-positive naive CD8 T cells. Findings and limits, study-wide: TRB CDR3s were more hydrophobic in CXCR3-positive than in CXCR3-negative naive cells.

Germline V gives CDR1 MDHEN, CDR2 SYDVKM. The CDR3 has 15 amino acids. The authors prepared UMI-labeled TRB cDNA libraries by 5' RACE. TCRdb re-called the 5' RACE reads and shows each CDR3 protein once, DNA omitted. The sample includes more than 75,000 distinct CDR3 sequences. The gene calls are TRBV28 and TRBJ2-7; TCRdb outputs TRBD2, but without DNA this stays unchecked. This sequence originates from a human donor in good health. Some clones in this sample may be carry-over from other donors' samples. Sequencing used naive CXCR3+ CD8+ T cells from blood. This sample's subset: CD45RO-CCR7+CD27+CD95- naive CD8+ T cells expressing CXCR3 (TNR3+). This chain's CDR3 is CASSLPWLGNNEQYF.